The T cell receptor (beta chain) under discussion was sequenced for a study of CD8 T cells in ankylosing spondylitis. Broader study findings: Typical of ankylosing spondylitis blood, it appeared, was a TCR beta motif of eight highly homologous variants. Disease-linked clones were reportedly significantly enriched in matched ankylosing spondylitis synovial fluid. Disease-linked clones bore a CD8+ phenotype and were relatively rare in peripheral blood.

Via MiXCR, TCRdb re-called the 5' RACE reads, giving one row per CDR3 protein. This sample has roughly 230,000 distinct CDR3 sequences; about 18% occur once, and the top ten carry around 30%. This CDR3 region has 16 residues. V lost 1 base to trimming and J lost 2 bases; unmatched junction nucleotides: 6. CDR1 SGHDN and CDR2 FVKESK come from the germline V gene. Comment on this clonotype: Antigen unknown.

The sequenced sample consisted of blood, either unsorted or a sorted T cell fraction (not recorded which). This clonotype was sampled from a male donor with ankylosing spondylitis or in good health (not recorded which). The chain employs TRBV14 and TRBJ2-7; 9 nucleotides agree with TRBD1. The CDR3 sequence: CASSQATGTGPYEQYF. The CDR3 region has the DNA TGTGCCAGCAGCCAAGCCACCGGGACAGGGCCCTACGAGCAGTACTTC.